A selection of T cell receptor beta chains follows, all from one sample in a study of T cell responses to AZD1222 COVID-19 vaccine. Sequenced by immunoSEQ multiplex PCR; TCRdb stores in-frame clones only, minus some. Of more than 70,000 clones listed, about nine tenths are singletons. Specimen: peripheral blood, collected on day 0 of AZD1222 vaccination. These receptors were collected from an adult in good health. The CDR3 runs from the conserved cysteine through the conserved F or W. The D gene is left open where the match is weak. Clone size, where shown, is once, few, many, or a class for clones that have expanded.

j_call,v_call,clone_size,d_call,cdr3_aa,cdr3_nt
TRBJ1-5,TRBV24-1,.,.,CATSDFSGTQPQHF,TGTGCCACCAGTGATTTTTCAGGGACTCAGCCCCAGCATTTT
TRBJ1-5,TRBV10-3,.,.,CAISEWEGTHQPQHF,TGTGCCATCAGTGAGTGGGAAGGGACCCATCAGCCCCAGCATTTT
TRBJ1-1,TRBV7-3,.,.,CASSRDPATEAFF,TGTGCCAGCAGCCGGGACCCCGCTACTGAAGCTTTCTTT
TRBJ1-5,TRBV6-2/TRBV6-3,.,.,CASSGTGNQPQHF,TGTGCCAGCAGTGGAACAGGGAACCAGCCCCAGCATTTT
TRBJ2-7,TRBV7-9,.,.,CASSLAFSLDREGVYEQYF,TGTGCCAGCAGCTTAGCGTTTTCGTTGGACAGGGAGGGAGTTTACGAGCAGTACTTC
TRBJ2-2,TRBV28,.,TRBD2,CASSDGLAGELFF,TGTGCCAGCAGCGACGGACTAGCCGGGGAGCTGTTTTTT
TRBJ2-7,TRBV5-6,.,TRBD2,CASRTSWRGSHEQYF,TGTGCCAGCAGGACCTCCTGGCGGGGGTCCCACGAGCAGTACTTC
TRBJ2-3,TRBV5-1,few,TRBD2,CASSDSGGNTDTQYF,TGCGCCAGCAGCGATAGCGGGGGAAACACAGATACGCAGTATTTT
TRBJ1-2,TRBV5-8,.,TRBD1,CASSFDRGAYGYTF,TGTGCCAGCAGCTTTGACAGGGGGGCCTATGGCTACACCTTC
TRBJ1-2,TRBV5-1,.,TRBD1,CASSPGTGGDMYGYTF,TGCGCCAGCAGCCCCGGGACAGGGGGGGATATGTATGGCTACACCTTC
TRBJ1-1,TRBV7-6,.,.,CASSREPYTMNTEAFF,TGTGCCAGCAGCCGAGAACCATATACTATGAACACTGAAGCTTTCTTT
TRBJ2-1,TRBV7-3,.,.,CASSLNPPGASNEQFF,TGTGCCAGCAGCTTAAATCCCCCGGGAGCCAGCAATGAGCAGTTCTTC
TRBJ2-3,TRBV11-3,once,.,CASSYPLKPRGDTQYF,TGTGCCAGCAGCTACCCTCTCAAACCCCGGGGAGATACGCAGTATTTT
TRBJ2-1,TRBV2,.,TRBD2,CASPGEGLADNEQFF,TGTGCCAGCCCTGGCGAGGGACTAGCGGACAATGAGCAGTTCTTC
TRBJ2-6,TRBV30,.,.,CAWSGAAGSGANVLTF,TGTGCCTGGAGTGGGGCTGCAGGCTCTGGGGCCAACGTCCTGACTTTC
TRBJ2-7,TRBV27,.,.,CASRSLTEQYF,TGTGCCAGCAGATCCCTCACGGAGCAGTACTTC
TRBJ2-2,TRBV7-9,.,.,CASSFMGARTGELFF,TGTGCCAGCAGCTTTATGGGGGCGCGCACCGGGGAGCTGTTTTTT
TRBJ1-1,TRBV30,.,TRBD1,CAWSRDRDTEAFF,TGTGCCTGGAGTCGGGACAGGGACACTGAAGCTTTCTTT
TRBJ1-5,TRBV7-8,.,TRBD1,CASSRITGDSQPQHF,TGTGCCAGCAGCCGCATCACAGGGGATAGTCAGCCCCAGCATTTT
TRBJ1-2,TRBV30,once,TRBD1,CAWSEGQGSYGYTF,TGTGCCTGGAGCGAGGGACAGGGGAGTTATGGCTACACCTTC
TRBJ2-1,TRBV9,.,TRBD2,CASSVVASGRYNEQFF,TGTGCCAGCAGCGTAGTGGCTAGCGGGAGGTACAATGAGCAGTTCTTC
TRBJ1-1,TRBV2,.,.,CASSDGLDTANTEAFF,TGTGCCAGCAGTGACGGGTTGGATACAGCGAACACTGAAGCTTTCTTT
TRBJ1-2,TRBV29-1,.,.,CSVVPANLNYGYTF,TGCAGCGTTGTTCCAGCAAACCTAAACTATGGCTACACCTTC
TRBJ2-3,TRBV5-5,.,.,CASRKEEGRLESDTQYF,TGTGCCAGCCGCAAGGAGGAGGGGAGATTGGAGTCAGATACGCAGTATTTT
TRBJ2-5,TRBV3-1/TRBV3-2,.,.,CASSLSGMGETQYF,TGTGCCAGCAGCTTAAGCGGTATGGGGGAGACCCAGTACTTC
TRBJ2-3,TRBV24-1,.,.,CATRRGAADTQYF,TGTGCCACCCGCAGGGGCGCCGCAGATACGCAGTATTTT
TRBJ2-7,TRBV29-1,.,.,CTDAGSDEQYF,TGCACCGATGCCGGCAGCGACGAGCAGTACTTC
TRBJ1-5,TRBV10-3,.,.,CAISEGGERQPQHF,TGTGCCATCAGTGAGGGGGGGGAGAGGCAGCCCCAGCATTTT
TRBJ2-1,TRBV19,.,.,CASSTSVVGSNEQFF,TGTGCCAGTAGTACCTCCGTTGTGGGGTCCAATGAGCAGTTCTTC
TRBJ1-2,TRBV6-5,.,TRBD1,CASSRGPDGYTF,TGTGCCAGTAGCAGGGGGCCGGACGGCTACACCTTC
TRBJ2-7,TRBV12-3/TRBV12-4,.,.,CASSTGANEQYF,TGTGCCAGCAGTACGGGGGCCAACGAGCAGTACTTC
TRBJ2-7,TRBV19,.,.,CASSGPSAYEQYF,TGTGCCAGTTCGGGGCCGTCCGCCTACGAGCAGTACTTC
TRBJ1-2,TRBV5-1,.,TRBD1,CASSPGTGAGYTF,TGCGCCAGCAGCCCGGGGACAGGTGCAGGCTACACCTTC
TRBJ2-3,TRBV3-1/TRBV3-2,.,.,CASSSTGTSTDTQYF,TGTGCCAGCAGCTCCACCGGGACTAGCACAGATACGCAGTATTTT